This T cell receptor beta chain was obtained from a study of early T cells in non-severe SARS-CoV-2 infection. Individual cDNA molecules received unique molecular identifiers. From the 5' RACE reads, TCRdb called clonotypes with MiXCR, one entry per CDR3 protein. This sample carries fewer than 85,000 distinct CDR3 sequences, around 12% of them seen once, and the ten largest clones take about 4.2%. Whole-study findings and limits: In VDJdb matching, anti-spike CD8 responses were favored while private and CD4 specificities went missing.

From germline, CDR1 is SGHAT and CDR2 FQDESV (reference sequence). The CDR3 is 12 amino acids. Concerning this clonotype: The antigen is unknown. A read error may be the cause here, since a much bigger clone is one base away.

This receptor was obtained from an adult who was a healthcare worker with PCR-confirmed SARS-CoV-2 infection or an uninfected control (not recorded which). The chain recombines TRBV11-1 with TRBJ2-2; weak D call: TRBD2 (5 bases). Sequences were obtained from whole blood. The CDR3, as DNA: TGTGCCAGCAGCCCAACTTCCGGGGAGCTGGTTTTT. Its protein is CASSPTSGELVF.